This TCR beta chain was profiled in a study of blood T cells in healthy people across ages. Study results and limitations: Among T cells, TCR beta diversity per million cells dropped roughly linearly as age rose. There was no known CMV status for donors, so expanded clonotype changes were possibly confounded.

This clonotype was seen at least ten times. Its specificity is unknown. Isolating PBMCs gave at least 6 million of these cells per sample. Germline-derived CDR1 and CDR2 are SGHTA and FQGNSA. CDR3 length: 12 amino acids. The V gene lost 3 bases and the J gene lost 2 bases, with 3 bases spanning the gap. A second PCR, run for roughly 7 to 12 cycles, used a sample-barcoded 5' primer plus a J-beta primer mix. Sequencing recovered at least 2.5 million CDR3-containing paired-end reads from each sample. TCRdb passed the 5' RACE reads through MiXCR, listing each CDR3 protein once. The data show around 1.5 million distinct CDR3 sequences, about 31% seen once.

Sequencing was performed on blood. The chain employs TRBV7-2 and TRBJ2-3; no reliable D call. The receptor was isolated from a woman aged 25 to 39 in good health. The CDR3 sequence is CASSFATDTQYF. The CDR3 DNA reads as TGTGCCAGCAGCTTCGCCACAGATACGCAGTATTTT.